There are a few counts of the clone carrying this T cell receptor (beta chain). The antigen is not known. This sample stems from a study of CD8 T cells in ankylosing spondylitis. Study observations and caveats: Reports say disease-linked clones showed up significantly more in matched ankylosing spondylitis synovial fluid. A motif in TCR beta, a set of under ten highly homologous variants, appeared characteristic of ankylosing spondylitis blood.

Trimming took off 5 bases at V and 2 bases at J, with 16 bases between the two ends. From germline, CDR1 is DFQATT and CDR2 SNEGSKA (reference sequence). This CDR3 has 14 residues. TCRdb called the 5' RACE reads again in MiXCR, with one record for every CDR3 protein. Of 210,000 or so distinct CDR3 sequences listed, roughly 8.2% were seen once; the top ten hold 4.8%. V and J are TRBV20-1 and TRBJ2-7; D may correspond to TRBD1 or TRBD2 (5 bases each). The clonotype was recovered from a female donor with ankylosing spondylitis or in good health (not recorded which). Sequences were obtained from blood, either unsorted or a sorted T cell fraction (not recorded which). Here the CDR3 reads CSASLGTGTYEQYF. CDR3 sequence (DNA): TGCAGTGCTTCTCTTGGGACGGGAACCTACGAGCAGTACTTC.